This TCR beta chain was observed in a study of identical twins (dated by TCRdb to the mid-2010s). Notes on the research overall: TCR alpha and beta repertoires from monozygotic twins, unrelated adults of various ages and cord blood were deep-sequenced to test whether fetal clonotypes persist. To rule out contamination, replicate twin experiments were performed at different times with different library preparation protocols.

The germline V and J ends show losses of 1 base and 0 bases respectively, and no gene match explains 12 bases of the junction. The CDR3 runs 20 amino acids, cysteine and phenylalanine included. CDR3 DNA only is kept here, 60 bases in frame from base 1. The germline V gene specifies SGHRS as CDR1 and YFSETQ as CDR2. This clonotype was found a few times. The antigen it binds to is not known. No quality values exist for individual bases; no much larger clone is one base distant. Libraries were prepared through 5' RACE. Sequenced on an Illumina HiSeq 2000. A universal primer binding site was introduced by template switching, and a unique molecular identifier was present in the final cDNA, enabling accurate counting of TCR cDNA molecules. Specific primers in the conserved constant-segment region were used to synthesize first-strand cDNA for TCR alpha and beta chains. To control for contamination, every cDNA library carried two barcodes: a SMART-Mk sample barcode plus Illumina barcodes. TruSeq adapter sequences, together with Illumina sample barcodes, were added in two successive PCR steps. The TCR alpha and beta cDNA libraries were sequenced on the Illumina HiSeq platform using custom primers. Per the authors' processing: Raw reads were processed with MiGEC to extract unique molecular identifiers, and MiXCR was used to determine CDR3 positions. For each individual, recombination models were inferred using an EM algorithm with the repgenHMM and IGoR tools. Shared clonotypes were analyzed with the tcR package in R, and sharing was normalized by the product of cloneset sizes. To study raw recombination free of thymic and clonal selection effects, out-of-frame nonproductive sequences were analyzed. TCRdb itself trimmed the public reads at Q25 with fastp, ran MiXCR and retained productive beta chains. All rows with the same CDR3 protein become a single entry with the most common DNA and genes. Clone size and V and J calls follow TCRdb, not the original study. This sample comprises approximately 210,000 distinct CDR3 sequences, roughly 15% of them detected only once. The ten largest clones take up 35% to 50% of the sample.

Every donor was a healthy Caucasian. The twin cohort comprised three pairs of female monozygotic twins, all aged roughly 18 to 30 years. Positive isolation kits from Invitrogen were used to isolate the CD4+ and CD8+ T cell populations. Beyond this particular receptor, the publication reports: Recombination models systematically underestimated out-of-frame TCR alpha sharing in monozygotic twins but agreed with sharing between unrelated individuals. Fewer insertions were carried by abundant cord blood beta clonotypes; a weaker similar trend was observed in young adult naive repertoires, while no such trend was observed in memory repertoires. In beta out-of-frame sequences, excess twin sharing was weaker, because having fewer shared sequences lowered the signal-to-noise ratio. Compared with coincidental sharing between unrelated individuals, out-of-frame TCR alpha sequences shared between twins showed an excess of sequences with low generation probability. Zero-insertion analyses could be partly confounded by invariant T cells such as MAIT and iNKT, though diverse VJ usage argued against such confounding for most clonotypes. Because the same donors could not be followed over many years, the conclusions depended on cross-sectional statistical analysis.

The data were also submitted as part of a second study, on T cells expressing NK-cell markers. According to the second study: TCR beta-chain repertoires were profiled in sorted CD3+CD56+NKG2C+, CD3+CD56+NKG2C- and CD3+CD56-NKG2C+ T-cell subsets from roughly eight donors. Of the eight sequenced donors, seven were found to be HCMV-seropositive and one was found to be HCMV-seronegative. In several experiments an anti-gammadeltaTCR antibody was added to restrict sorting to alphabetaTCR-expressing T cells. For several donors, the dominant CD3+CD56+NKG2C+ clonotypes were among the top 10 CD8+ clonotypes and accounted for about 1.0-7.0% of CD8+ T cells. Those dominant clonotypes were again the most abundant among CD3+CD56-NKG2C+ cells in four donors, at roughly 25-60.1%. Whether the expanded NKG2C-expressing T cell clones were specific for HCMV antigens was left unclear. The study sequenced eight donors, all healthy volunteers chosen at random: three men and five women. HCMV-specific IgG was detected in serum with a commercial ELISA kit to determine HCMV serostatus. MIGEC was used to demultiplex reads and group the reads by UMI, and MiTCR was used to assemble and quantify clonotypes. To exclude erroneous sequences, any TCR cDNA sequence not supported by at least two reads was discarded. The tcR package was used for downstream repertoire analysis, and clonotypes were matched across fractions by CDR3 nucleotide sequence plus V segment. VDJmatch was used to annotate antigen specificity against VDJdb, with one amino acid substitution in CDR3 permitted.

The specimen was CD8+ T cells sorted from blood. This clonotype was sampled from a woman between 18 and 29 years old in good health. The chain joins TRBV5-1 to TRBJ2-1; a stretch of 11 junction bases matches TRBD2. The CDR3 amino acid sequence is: CASSLRVAGGPRSSYNEQFF. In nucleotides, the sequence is TGCGCCAGCAGCTTGCGGGTAGCGGGGGGGCCAAGGAGCTCCTACAATGAGCAGTTCTTC.